The source of this T cell receptor beta chain is a study of T-cell reconstitution after alpha-beta-depleted transplantation in children. This CDR3 is built from 14 residues. The germline gives CDR1 SGHTA, CDR2 FQGNSA. Trimming cost V 5 bases and J 8 bases, with 16 bases left between them. Molecular barcoding with unique molecular identifiers was used for the TCRbeta library. One entry per CDR3 protein, called by TCRdb with MiXCR from the PCR reads. The sample comprises roughly 100,000 distinct CDR3 sequences, 8% to 9% of which are singletons, and more than 6.5% rests with the top ten. This clonotype was recorded many times.

The genes are TRBV7-2 and TRBJ2-1; perhaps TRBD1 as D (6 bases). This material consisted of PBMCs from the stem cell graft donor, taken from the stem cell graft. The origin of this receptor is a human donor who donated a stem cell graft to a child with congenital amegakaryocytic thrombocytopenia. The CDR3 sequence is CASSPEGVEDEQFF. Here the CDR3 DNA reads TGTGCCAGCAGCCCTGAGGGGGTAGAGGATGAGCAGTTCTTC.